This TCR beta chain was captured by sequencing in a study of Graves' ophthalmopathy and Graves' hyperthyroidism (dated by TCRdb to the late 2010s). For the study in its entirety: Peripheral blood was collected at initial diagnosis, prior to any treatment. In total, around 140 blood samples were TCR-sequenced: 43 ophthalmopathy, some 75 hyperthyroidism and approximately 17 hyperthyroidism-to-ophthalmopathy patients. For independent validation, a separate cohort was made up of 18 hyperthyroidism patients plus 17 patients who later progressed from hyperthyroidism to ophthalmopathy. A discovery set of 100 patients (43 ophthalmopathy, 55 to 65 stable hyperthyroidism) was enrolled to explore V-J signatures distinguishing ophthalmopathy from hyperthyroidism. Following sample collection, hyperthyroidism patients were given methimazole at a starting dose of 30 mg daily, and ophthalmopathy patients were given high-dose intravenous methylprednisolone. The approximately 90 discovery patients were randomly split 7:3 into training and test sets. The study used TCR beta repertoire signatures to distinguish Graves' ophthalmopathy from Graves' hyperthyroidism and to predict progression to ophthalmopathy. In roughly 6 hyperthyroidism patients, T-cell repertoires of thyroid tissue and blood were compared.

Ophthalmopathy patients had moderately to severely active disease, Clinical Activity Score of at least 3, NOSPECS grade of at least 4, and disease duration under 3 months. Patients were excluded if they had other autoimmune diseases, uncontrolled infections, pregnancy or lactation. Diagnosis relied on clinical symptoms, serum thyroxine, TRAb, thyroid ultrasound and orbital computed tomography. PBMCs were isolated from approximately 10 ml of fresh peripheral blood by Ficoll-Paque density gradient centrifugation. Total RNA was extracted using Trizol reagent, and RNA quality was checked on an Agilent 2100 Bioanalyzer. For repertoire sequencing, the TCR beta CDR3 regions were amplified from RNA transcripts. HTBI primers and the Qiagen OneStep RT-PCR kit were used in a first-round RT-PCR, which was followed by a second-round multiplex PCR, size selection and purification. Libraries were sequenced paired-end with 100 bp reads on an Illumina HiSeq2000. As for the authors' bioinformatics: SOAPnuke was used for read processing, and reads with adapters, uncalled bases, a mean Phred below 15, or no exact constant-primer or identifier match were discarded. COPE v1.2.5 was used to merge high-quality paired reads. Each unique nucleotide sequence was defined as a clonotype, and clonotypes were aligned to IMGT TRB V, D and J references with MiTCR v1.1. The analysis was limited to V-J combinations with a frequency above 0.0001, which together covered about 99% of repertoires. For each V-J combination, a TCR clonal expansion and chaos score was defined as F50 clonal expansion divided by the chaos observed in the TCRdist matrix. Welch's t-statistics and random forest were used to narrow the features down to over ten V-J combinations, which were then fed into a naive Bayes classifier. Thyroid-blood repertoire similarity was quantified with the Morisita-Horn index. The raw public reads went through TCRdb reprocessing: fastp at Q25, MiXCR clone calling, in-frame beta chains kept. Every CDR3 protein is listed once, alongside the most common genes and DNA of its rows. These V and J calls derive from TCRdb rather than the authors' analysis. Counted in this sample were about 220,000 distinct CDR3 sequences; roughly 21% of them appeared once. Roughly 45% of the sample lies in the top ten.

Results the study describes overall, beyond this receptor: Most expanded thyroid clonotypes with frequency above 0.001 were also detected in blood, suggesting blood repertoires may reflect the thyroid immune response. The 13-signature model separated ophthalmopathy from stable hyperthyroidism with around 90% sensitivity and about 81% specificity in cross-validation, and 80%/75% in the test set. In validation, the model predicted ophthalmopathy progression with more than 55% sensitivity and 72.22% specificity; some 13 predicted patients were CT-confirmed with GO in a median of around 6 months. No statistical method was used to predetermine the sample size, and group allocation was not hidden from the investigators.

This clonotype has ten or more counts. The clone's antigen remains unknown. Base quality data are lacking; no much larger clone is found one base away. V drops 4 bases and J drops 1 base, leaving 8 bases in between. The germline V gene yields SGHTA for CDR1 and FQGNSA for CDR2. Inclusive of the bounding cysteine and phenylalanine, the CDR3 is 14 residues long. Of all the DNA, just the CDR3 is kept, 42 bases in frame from base 1. The rearranged segments are TRBV7-2 and TRBJ2-1; TRBD2 might be the D gene, on 6 matching bases. This receptor was obtained from a woman aged 45 to 65 with Graves' ophthalmopathy. Donor details come from another sample of the same person, matched by shared clones. The specimen sequenced was peripheral blood. The sequenced DNA is TGTGCCAGCAGCTGGGACTCTTCCTACAATGAGCAGTTCTTC. Translation gives CASSWDSSYNEQFF. Outside the CDR3, residues come from the reference TRBV7-2 and TRBJ2-1 proteins, so the full variable domain is: GAGVSQSPSNKVTEKGKDVELRCDPISGHTALYWYRQSLGQGLEFLIYFQGNSAPDKSGLPSDRFSAERTGGSVSTLTIQRTQQEDSAVYLCASSWDSSYNEQFFGPGTRLTVL.